Shown below are 9 T cell receptor beta chains from a single sample sequenced in a study of spatial heterogeneity in lung cancer. One entry per CDR3 protein, called by TCRdb with MiXCR from the 5' RACE reads. This sample yields under 50,000 distinct CDR3 sequences, of which roughly 5.5% are seen a single time; roughly 25% belongs to the top ten. Time point described: sample taken at primary tumor resection. From tumor, nontumor lung or frozen PBMC, whole RNA was taken unsorted for sequencing. Specimen: PBMCs, collected at surgery. All receptors derive from a female donor with early-stage non-small cell lung cancer.

Ten or more counts support this clonotype. This chain connects TRBV5-1 to TRBJ2-2; D is possibly TRBD2 (5 bases). The CDR3 has 15 residues. Per germline, CDR1 SGHRS and CDR2 YFSETQ. Trimming cost V 6 bases and J 0 bases, with 12 bases left between them. The CDR3 coding sequence is TGCGCCAGCAAGGTGGAGGCGGCGAACACCGGGGAGCTGTTTTTT. Translating it yields CASKVEAANTGELFF. Full variable domain (outside the CDR3, taken from reference TRBV5-1 and TRBJ2-2): KAGVTQTPRYLIKTRGQQVTLSCSPISGHRSVSWYQQTPGQGLQFLFEYFSETQRNKGNFPGRFSGRQFSNSRSEMNVSTLELGDSALYLCASKVEAANTGELFFGEGSRLTVL.

The CDR3 is CASTTDSGNQPQHF. Written as DNA, the CDR3 is TGTGCCAGCACCACCGACAGCGGCAATCAGCCCCAGCATTTT. This rearrangement joins TRBV2 to TRBJ1-5, with D possibly TRBD1 on 5 matching bases. CDR3 length equals 14 residues. Germline loops: CDR1 SNHLY, CDR2 FYNNEI. V lost 7 bases and J lost 2, with 12 bases in between.

This clonotype came up many times. The chain employs TRBV3-1 and TRBJ1-1; 9 bases line up with TRBD1. Germline V gene data show CDR1 as LGHDT and CDR2 as YNNKEL (reference sequence). J gave up 1 base and V 4 bases, and 1 base lay outside the gene matches. This CDR3 region has 14 residues. CDR3 sequence: CASSRGQGNTEAFF. The CDR3 DNA is TGTGCCAGCAGCCGGGGACAGGGGAACACTGAAGCTTTCTTT.

This clonotype occurred many times. The chain uses TRBV27 and TRBJ2-2; D is unclear. CDR3 length: 16 amino acids. V shed 3 bases and J shed 0 bases, with 11 bases lying between them. Germline lookup yields CDR1 MNHEY and CDR2 SMNVEV (reference sequence). CDR3 nucleotides: TGTGCCAGCAGTTTCCTCGGGTCTTCGAACACCGGGGAGCTGTTTTTT. Translating gives CASSFLGSSNTGELFF.

Regarding this clonotype: At one end the junction does not follow the germline gene, possibly because of a read error. V and J are TRBV12-3 or TRBV12-4 and TRBJ1-4, with D possibly matching TRBD1 (6 bases). This CDR3 has 13 residues. Here the CDR3 reads CASSYGQNEKLIF. The CDR3 bases are TGTGCCAGCAGTTACGGACAGAATGAAAAACTGATTTTT.

The sample holds many counts of this clonotype. This chain links TRBV12-3 or TRBV12-4 with TRBJ1-1; maybe TRBD1 (6 bases). The CDR3 totals 14 residues. V lost 6 bases and J lost 3, with 14 bases in between. The CDR3 DNA reads as TGTGCCAGCAGGCCGGACAGCGTGGACACTGAAGCTTTCTTT. Residues: CASRPDSVDTEAFF.

This clonotype was seen repeatedly, ten times or more. This rearrangement joins TRBV5-6 to TRBJ2-2; D unresolved. CDR3 length equals 16 residues. Per germline, CDR1 SGHDT and CDR2 YYEEEE. Deletions cut 4 bases from V and 7 bases from J, with 20 bases between. The CDR3 DNA sequence: TGTGCCAGCAGCCTCTGGTTGGAGAGCTTGGGCGGGGAGCTGTTTTTT. Translation gives CASSLWLESLGGELFF.

This clonotype occurred many times. The rearrangement uses TRBV9 and TRBJ2-4; tentative D call: TRBD1 (6 bases). Germline V CDR1 and CDR2: SGDLS, YYNGEE. The V end was cut by 4 bases, the J end by 8 bases, with 16 bases between. The CDR3 runs 14 residues. The chain's CDR3 is CASSSRGQGYIQYF. DNA for the CDR3: TGTGCCAGCAGCTCCCGTGGGCAGGGGTACATTCAGTACTTC. Variable domain in full (rest from reference TRBV9 and TRBJ2-4): DSGVTQTPKHLITATGQRVTLRCSPRSGDLSVYWYQQSLDQGLQFLIQYYNGEERAKGNILERFSAQQFPDLHSELNLSSLELGDSALYFCASSSRGQGYIQYFGAGTRLSVL.

This clonotype was recorded at least ten times. The chain recombines TRBV20-1 with TRBJ2-1, with TRBD2 matching over 8 bases. Germline lookup yields CDR1 DFQATT and CDR2 SNEGSKA (reference sequence). The CDR3 is made up of 15 amino acids. The J segment lost 3 bases and the V segment lost 3 bases, leaving 7 bases of the junction unmatched. The CDR3 loop reads CSASYGTRYYNEQFF. The DNA for the CDR3 is TGCAGTGCTAGCTACGGGACTAGATACTACAATGAGCAGTTCTTC.